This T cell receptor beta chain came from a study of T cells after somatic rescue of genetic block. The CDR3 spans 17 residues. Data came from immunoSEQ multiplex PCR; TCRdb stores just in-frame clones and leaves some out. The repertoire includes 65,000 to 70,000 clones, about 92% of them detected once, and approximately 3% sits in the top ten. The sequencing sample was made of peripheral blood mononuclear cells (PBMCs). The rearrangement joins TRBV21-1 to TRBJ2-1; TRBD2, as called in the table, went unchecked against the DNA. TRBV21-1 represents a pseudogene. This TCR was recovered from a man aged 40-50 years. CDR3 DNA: TGTGCCAGCAGCAAATGGTCGGGACTATACTCCTACAATGAGCAGTTCTTC. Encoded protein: CASSKWSGLYSYNEQFF.